These T cell receptor beta chains were read from a single sample in a study of blood T cell repertoires in COVID-19. Sequencing used immunoSEQ multiplex PCR; TCRdb keeps in-frame clones, though not all of them. The top ten clones hold 0.88% of a sample with around 200,000 clones, around nine tenths of them seen once. The sequenced material came from peripheral blood. Source of these receptors: a woman under 30 who had recovered from COVID-19. Each CDR3 is given with its conserved first and last residue. D genes are given only for firm matches. Clone size is stated in some rows and not others, as once, few, many or a class when expanded.

15	TRBV6-1	NA	TRBJ2-7	TRBD1	CASSDAGTGRHEQYF	TGTGCCAGCAGTGACGCCGGGACAGGGCGCCACGAGCAGTACTTC
15	TRBV6-5	NA	TRBJ2-1	TRBD2	CASSQTSGVYNEQFF	TGTGCCAGCAGTCAGACTAGCGGAGTCTACAATGAGCAGTTCTTC
18	TRBV4-3	NA	TRBJ1-1	NA	CASSPDTQGLLLNTEAFF	TGCGCCAGCAGCCCAGACACTCAGGGCCTACTCTTGAACACTGAAGCTTTCTTT
16	TRBV7-9	NA	TRBJ2-6	NA	CASSSNRVSGANVLTF	TGTGCCAGCAGCTCCAACAGGGTCTCTGGGGCCAACGTCCTGACTTTC
15	TRBV19	many	TRBJ1-4	TRBD1	CASSSQTGMVEKLFF	TGTGCCAGTAGTTCTCAGACAGGGATGGTTGAAAAACTGTTTTTT
17	TRBV9	once	TRBJ1-1	NA	CASSVGQGPPMNTEAFF	TGTGCCAGCAGCGTAGGGCAGGGTCCCCCTATGAACACTGAAGCTTTCTTT
15	TRBV5-1	NA	TRBJ2-1	TRBD2	CASSLSSGGYNEQFF	TGCGCCAGCAGCTTGTCTAGCGGGGGATACAATGAGCAGTTCTTC
15	TRBV19	NA	TRBJ2-3	TRBD2	CASSMNAGVPDTQYF	TGTGCCAGTAGTATGAATGCGGGAGTACCGGATACGCAGTATTTT
16	TRBV6-6	NA	TRBJ1-6	NA	CASSYLRGGFNSPLHF	TGTGCCAGCAGTTATCTTCGTGGGGGCTTTAATTCACCCCTCCACTTT
15	TRBV10-3	NA	TRBJ1-1	NA	CAISESGGERTEAFF	TGTGCCATCAGTGAGTCCGGGGGAGAAAGGACTGAAGCTTTCTTT
16	TRBV7-2	NA	TRBJ2-5	TRBD2	CASSGRLAGGQETQYF	TGTGCCAGCAGCGGACGACTAGCGGGGGGCCAAGAGACCCAGTACTTC
14	TRBV5-6	NA	TRBJ2-7	NA	CASSPRQHSYEQYF	TGTGCCAGCAGCCCTCGACAGCATTCCTACGAGCAGTACTTC
16	TRBV4-1	NA	TRBJ1-4	NA	CASSQERVDRREKLFF	TGCGCCAGCAGCCAAGAACGGGTAGATCGCCGTGAAAAACTGTTTTTT
17	TRBV23-1	once	TRBJ1-2	NA	CASSQPGIPGLDYGYTF	TGCGCCAGCAGTCAACCCGGGATCCCCGGGTTGGACTATGGCTACACCTTC
16	TRBV3-1/TRBV3-2	NA	TRBJ1-2	NA	CASSQDRGQTNYGYTF	TGTGCCAGCAGCCAAGATCGCGGACAGACTAACTATGGCTACACCTTC
17	TRBV5-1	NA	TRBJ2-1	TRBD2	CASSLEGREGYDNEQFF	TGCGCCAGCAGCTTGGAGGGGCGGGAGGGATACGACAATGAGCAGTTCTTC
19	TRBV19	NA	TRBJ2-1	TRBD1	CASSSIGGTGQGLYNEQFF	TGTGCCAGTAGTTCCATCGGCGGGACAGGGCAAGGCCTATACAATGAGCAGTTCTTC
15	TRBV19	NA	TRBJ2-3	NA	CASSIGQGSTDTQYF	TGTGCCAGTAGTATAGGTCAGGGGTCCACAGATACGCAGTATTTT
14	TRBV6-5	NA	TRBJ1-6	TRBD1	CASGPGQGYSPLHF	TGTGCCAGCGGCCCGGGACAGGGGTATTCACCCCTCCACTTT
15	TRBV7-9	NA	TRBJ1-2	TRBD1	CASSSRDRGNYGYTF	TGTGCCAGCAGCTCGCGGGACAGGGGAAACTATGGCTACACCTTC
15	TRBV5-1	NA	TRBJ2-1	NA	CASSFGTEGYNEQFF	TGCGCCAGCAGCTTCGGAACGGAGGGCTACAATGAGCAGTTCTTC
15	TRBV6-5	NA	TRBJ2-2	NA	CASSYGGRNTGELFF	TGTGCCAGCAGTTACGGTGGGCGTAACACCGGGGAGCTGTTTTTT
16	TRBV30	NA	TRBJ1-5	NA	CAWSVPGWGRDQPQHF	TGTGCCTGGAGTGTACCCGGATGGGGCCGCGATCAGCCCCAGCATTTT
13	TRBV5-4	NA	TRBJ2-5	NA	CASSLGSQETQYF	TGTGCCAGCAGCTTGGGTAGCCAAGAGACCCAGTACTTC
17	TRBV3-1/TRBV3-2	NA	TRBJ1-1	TRBD1	CASSRGTGSIFLTEAFF	TGTGCCAGCAGCCGAGGGACAGGGTCGATTTTTCTCACTGAAGCTTTCTTT
13	TRBV6-5	NA	TRBJ2-1	TRBD2	CASRLPAGGEQFF	TGTGCCAGCAGACTTCCAGCGGGAGGGGAGCAGTTCTTC
14	TRBV27	NA	TRBJ2-1	TRBD2	CASSRLAPYNEQFF	TGTGCCAGCAGTCGACTAGCGCCTTACAATGAGCAGTTCTTC
14	TRBV2	NA	TRBJ2-1	TRBD2	CASTDGLAANEQFF	TGTGCCAGCACCGATGGGCTAGCGGCAAATGAGCAGTTCTTC
15	TRBV15	NA	TRBJ2-5	NA	CATSRDGQAGETQYF	TGTGCCACCAGCAGAGACGGGCAAGCGGGAGAGACCCAGTACTTC
15	TRBV6-5	NA	TRBJ2-1	NA	CASSYGSPLYNEQFF	TGTGCCAGCAGCTACGGGAGCCCGCTCTACAATGAGCAGTTCTTC
15	TRBV24-1	NA	TRBJ2-1	TRBD2	CATSDFREAGYEQFF	TGTGCCACCAGTGATTTCCGGGAGGCCGGGTATGAGCAGTTCTTC
16	TRBV6-5	NA	TRBJ1-2	TRBD1	CASSYSYRGANYGYTF	TGTGCCAGCAGTTACTCCTACAGGGGGGCTAACTATGGCTACACCTTC
12	TRBV29-1	NA	TRBJ1-1	TRBD1	CSARTGDTEAFF	TGCAGCGCCCGGACAGGGGACACTGAAGCTTTCTTT
11	TRBV20-1	NA	TRBJ2-5	TRBD2	CSVAGQETQYF	TGCAGTGTAGCGGGGCAAGAGACCCAGTACTTC
16	TRBV4-3	NA	TRBJ1-3	NA	CASSQDAGASGNTIYF	TGCGCCAGCAGCCAAGATGCCGGAGCCTCTGGAAACACCATATATTTT
13	TRBV12-3/TRBV12-4	NA	TRBJ2-1	TRBD2	CASSLVFSGEQFF	TGTGCCAGCAGTTTAGTCTTTAGCGGGGAGCAGTTCTTC
15	TRBV6-6	NA	TRBJ2-2	NA	CASRRSSTGTGELFF	TGTGCCAGCAGGAGATCATCTACCGGGACCGGGGAGCTGTTTTTT
13	TRBV5-4	few	TRBJ1-1	NA	CASSLVAGVEAFF	TGTGCCAGCAGCTTGGTGGCAGGGGTTGAAGCTTTCTTT
14	TRBV7-2	NA	TRBJ1-1	TRBD1	CASSFRQGNTEAFF	TGTGCCAGCAGCTTTAGACAGGGCAACACTGAAGCTTTCTTT
16	TRBV9	many	TRBJ2-3	TRBD2	CASSVAISGGTDTQYF	TGTGCCAGCAGCGTAGCTATCTCGGGGGGAACAGATACGCAGTATTTT
12	TRBV19	NA	TRBJ1-2	NA	CASSTRQDGYTF	TGTGCCAGTAGTACTCGACAGGATGGCTACACCTTC
15	TRBV28	NA	TRBJ1-4	NA	CASSPRSEKNEKLFF	TGTGCCAGCAGTCCTCGGTCGGAGAAAAATGAAAAACTGTTTTTT
13	TRBV5-5	NA	TRBJ1-2	TRBD1	CASSLQGAEGYTF	TGTGCCAGCAGCTTACAGGGGGCAGAGGGCTACACCTTC
15	TRBV5-4	once	TRBJ1-6	NA	CASSLVGVGNSPLHF	TGTGCCAGCAGCTTGGTGGGAGTAGGGAATTCACCCCTCCACTTT
16	TRBV19	few	TRBJ2-1	NA	CASSILSGRLTNEQFF	TGTGCCAGTAGTATCCTGAGCGGCCGATTAACCAATGAGCAGTTCTTC